The next 8 T cell receptor beta chains were all read from a single sample in a study of human T cells and chemical hapten exposure. Time point given: patch test 2, 6 weeks after DPC sensitization. Indicated treatment: therapeutic diphenylcyclopropenone sensitization with weekly scalp DPC. TCRdb ran MiXCR on the RACE reads and lists one entry per CDR3 protein. This table holds 84,000 or so distinct CDR3 sequences, about 9.4% found once. Sequencing was performed on whole blood, taken in connection with sensitization to the hapten diphenylcyclopropenone (DPC). All receptors derive from a woman in her thirties with alopecia areata. Some clones in this sample may be carry-over from other donors' samples.

Ten or more counts support this clonotype. The rearrangement joins TRBV12-3 or TRBV12-4 to TRBJ2-2; no firm D call. This CDR3 has 13 amino acids. The V end was cut by 6 bases, the J end by 1 base, with 6 bases between. The CDR3 loop is CASSRGNTGELFF. The CDR3 region has the DNA TGTGCCAGCAGCCGAGGGAACACCGGGGAGCTGTTTTTT.

This clonotype appeared many times. V and J are TRBV5-1 and TRBJ1-4; possibly TRBD1 for D (5 bases). There are 15 residues in the CDR3. Trimming cost V 0 bases and J 8 bases, with 14 bases left between them. Looked up from germline, CDR1 is SGHRS and CDR2 is YFSETQ. The CDR3 reads CASSLGSREEEKLFF. The CDR3 nucleotides are TGCGCCAGCAGCTTGGGGTCCAGGGAAGAAGAAAAACTGTTTTTT. Combining the CDR3 with reference TRBV5-1 and TRBJ1-4 gives the whole variable domain KAGVTQTPRYLIKTRGQQVTLSCSPISGHRSVSWYQQTPGQGLQFLFEYFSETQRNKGNFPGRFSGRQFSNSRSEMNVSTLELGDSALYLCASSLGSREEEKLFFGSGTQLSVL.

This clonotype was observed a handful of times. The chain is built from TRBV20-1 and TRBJ2-1, with 7 bases lining up with TRBD2. There are 14 residues in the CDR3. Germline assignment: CDR1 DFQATT and CDR2 SNEGSKA (reference sequence). V shed 5 bases, J shed 5 bases, and the junction held 9 bases outside the gene matches. CDR3 sequence: CSADFKAGDNEQFF. The CDR3 DNA reads TGCAGTGCTGACTTTAAGGCGGGGGACAATGAGCAGTTCTTC.

This clonotype was seen ten or more times. This chain uses TRBV20-1 with TRBJ2-1; no firm D call. The CDR3 runs to 12 residues. Deletions cut 6 bases from V and 8 bases from J, with 14 bases between. Germline V gene lookup returns CDR1 DFQATT and CDR2 SNEGSKA (reference sequence). This chain's CDR3 is CSAIGDFYEQFF. The CDR3 DNA is TGCAGTGCCATTGGAGATTTCTATGAGCAGTTCTTC.

This clonotype was recorded many times. V usage is TRBV18 and J usage is TRBJ2-1; weak D call: TRBD2 (6 bases). CDR1 and CDR2 from the germline V gene are KGHSH and LQKENI. Trimming took off 4 bases at V and 6 bases at J, with 16 bases between the two ends. The CDR3 is made up of 15 amino acids. DNA of the CDR3: TGTGCCAGCTCACTGAACCGGGACTGGGGCAATGAGCAGTTCTTC. Its protein is CASSLNRDWGNEQFF.

This clonotype was counted only a few times. J is TRBJ2-3 and V is TRBV18, with 10 bases lining up with TRBD2. V lost 6 bases, J lost 1 base, and 7 bases stayed unmatched. The CDR3 consists of 16 residues. CDR1 and CDR2 (germline): KGHSH, LQKENI. The CDR3: CASSRLTSGGTDTQYF. CDR3 DNA sequence: TGTGCCAGCTCGCGCCTAACTAGCGGGGGCACAGATACGCAGTATTTT.

In this sample, this clonotype turned up a few times. The CDR3 DNA reads as TGCGCCAGCAGTCCAGGGGGAGTGAACACTGAAGCTTTCTTT. It codes for CASSPGGVNTEAFF. This chain links TRBV10-2 with TRBJ1-1; 7 nucleotides line up with TRBD1. Germline values: CDR1 WSHSY, CDR2 SAAADI. The CDR3 has 14 residues. V was pared by 5 bases and J by 0 bases, with 3 bases of the junction left unmatched.

The chain uses TRBV29-1 and TRBJ2-1, with unresolved D. This CDR3 is built from 12 residues. V lost 4 bases to trimming and J lost 2 bases, with 6 bases between them. CDR1 is SQVTM, CDR2 ANQGSEA, per germline. CDR3 bases: TGCAGCGTTGGAGTGGCCTACAATGAGCAGTTCTTC. Translating it yields CSVGVAYNEQFF.